This TCR beta chain stems from a study of T cells after yellow fever vaccination. Points from the study as a whole: A weaker secondary response peaked on day 5, the primary on day 15. After the booster, 96% of CD4 and roughly nine tenths of CD8 primary-response clones were re-detected.

Points on this clonotype: The antigen remains undetermined.

Using its own MiXCR run on the 5' RACE reads, TCRdb lists one record per CDR3 protein. The table lists more than 350,000 distinct CDR3 sequences, roughly 11% of them singletons. Here the sequenced sample was PBMCs, taken on the day of the first yellow fever vaccination. The source is a man aged 18 to 29 who received the YFV17D yellow fever vaccine.

This chain's CDR3 is CASSLVRDEQFF. CDR3 bases: TGTGCCAGCAGTTTGGTAAGGGATGAGCAGTTCTTC. The chain joins TRBV12-3 or TRBV12-4 to TRBJ2-1, with D uncertain. The germline V and J ends were trimmed by 3 bases and 8 bases, with 8 bases remaining between them. The CDR3 contains 12 residues.